The entry that follows covers one T cell receptor beta chain sequence. It has no known antigen specificity. Base quality data are lacking; no much larger clone is found one base away. TCRbeta CDR3 regions were amplified from genomic DNA using the immunoSEQ Assay, a bias-controlled multiplex PCR. Per the source publication's procedure: The number of nucleated cells in each sample was estimated from the amplification of reference gene primers within the assay. To quantify the absolute abundance of each unique TCRbeta CDR3 rearrangement, sequence reads were collapsed and filtered. For each sample, productive Simpson clonality was calculated by taking the square root of Simpson's diversity index across productive rearrangements. Entries here come from immuneACCESS through TCRdb and include only in-frame sequences with V and J called. Some clones fail to appear in such tables; in the studies checked, an unresolved V gene covers under half of the shortfall, and the cause of the remainder is unknown. V, J and clone size derive from that table, while D and trimming were established from the DNA sequence. For this sample there are around 130,000 clones; just over 75% appear just once. Jointly, the top ten make up approximately 11% of the sample.

This sample stems from a study of blood T cell repertoires in COVID-19 (dated by TCRdb to about 2020). Regarding the study in general: The collaborator samples originated in the United States, Italy and Spain and spanned the acute and convalescent phases of COVID-19. A de-identified subject ID, COVID-19 status, age in years and sex were almost always included in the sample metadata. The repertoires were released in a freely available public database meant as a resource for research on the immune response to SARS-CoV-2. Subjects who had been exposed to COVID-19, were actively infected with it, or had recovered from it provided the deeply sampled blood TCRbeta repertoires that made up the dataset. The material from the prospective study consisted of cDNA or gDNA derived from T cells, B-cell-depleted T cells, or PBMCs. The samples were drawn from two sources: the first 160 participants of the ongoing ImmuneRACE study, and 1,000 to 1,500 subjects contributed by 6 global collaborators. Where available, HLA class I and class II types were obtained from metadata supplied by the sample provider rather than from assay-based typing.

CDR1 and CDR2, per the germline V gene, are SGHAT and FQNNGV. V is clipped by 5 bases and J by 1 base, and the sequence between their germline boundaries is 14 bases long. There are 15 amino acids in the CDR3, from cysteine to phenylalanine inclusive. Just the 45-base CDR3 DNA is kept, in frame starting at base 1. Whole blood was collected in K2EDTA tubes by collaborating institutions according to the institutions' own protocols. Collaborator samples were shipped for TCRbeta analysis as frozen whole blood, isolated PBMCs, or DNA extracted from either sample type. Study-level results and caveats: How much clinical and demographic metadata was included differed by source and by participant, and the metadata was provided uncurated.

Sequencing was performed on peripheral blood. The receptor's source is a human donor in a cohort sampled during active COVID-19. This sequence uses TRBV11-2 and TRBJ1-1; TRBD1 is possibly the D segment (5 matching bases). CDR3 loop: CASSPRGGTNTEAFF. The DNA reads TGTGCCAGCAGCCCCCGGGGGGGTACGAACACTGAAGCTTTCTTT.